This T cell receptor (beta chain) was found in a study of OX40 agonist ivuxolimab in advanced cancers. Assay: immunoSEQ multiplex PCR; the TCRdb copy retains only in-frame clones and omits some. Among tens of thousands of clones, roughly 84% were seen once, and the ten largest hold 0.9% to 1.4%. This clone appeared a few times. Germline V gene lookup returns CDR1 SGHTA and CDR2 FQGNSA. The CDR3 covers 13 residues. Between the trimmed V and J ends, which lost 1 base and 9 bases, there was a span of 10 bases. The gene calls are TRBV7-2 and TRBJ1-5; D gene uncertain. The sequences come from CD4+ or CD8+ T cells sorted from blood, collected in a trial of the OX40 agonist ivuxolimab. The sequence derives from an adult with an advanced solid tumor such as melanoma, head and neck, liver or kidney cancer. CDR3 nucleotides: TGTGCCAGCAGCTTAGAAGCCCCTCGGCCCCAGCATTTT. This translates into CASSLEAPRPQHF.